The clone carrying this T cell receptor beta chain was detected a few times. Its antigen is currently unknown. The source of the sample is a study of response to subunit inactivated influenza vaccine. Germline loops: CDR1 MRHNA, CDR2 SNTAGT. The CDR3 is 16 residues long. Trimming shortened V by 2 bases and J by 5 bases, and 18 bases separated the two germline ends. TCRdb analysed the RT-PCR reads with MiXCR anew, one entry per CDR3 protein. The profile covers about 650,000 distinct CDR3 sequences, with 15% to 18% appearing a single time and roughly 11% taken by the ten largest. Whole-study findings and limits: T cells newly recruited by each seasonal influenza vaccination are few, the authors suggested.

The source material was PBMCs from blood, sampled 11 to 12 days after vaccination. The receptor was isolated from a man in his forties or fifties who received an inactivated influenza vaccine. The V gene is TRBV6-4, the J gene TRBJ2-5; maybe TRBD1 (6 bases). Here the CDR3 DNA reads TGTGCCAGCAGTGACCCTCCGGACAGTCGGCAGGAGACCCAGTACTTC. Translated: CASSDPPDSRQETQYF.